Below are 32 T cell receptor beta chains sequenced from a single sample in a study of beta chain features in type 1 diabetes. These receptors have no known antigen. The study reverse transcribed the entire isolated RNA, so it sequenced expressed TCRB transcripts. Data came from immunoSEQ multiplex PCR; TCRdb stores just in-frame clones and leaves some out. The table records approximately 240,000 clones, 16% of them present only once. Study findings and constraints: In all four CD4+ subsets, TCRB CDR3 length was significantly, moderately reduced in type 1 diabetes.

The sequenced sample consisted of naive CD4+ T cells from blood. Receptors originate from a young man with type 1 diabetes.

This clone was counted only a few times. V usage is TRBV10-3 and J usage is TRBJ2-4, with D hard to call. Germline assignment: CDR1 ENHRY and CDR2 SYGVKD. V shed 0 bases and J shed 0 bases, with 6 bases lying between them. The CDR3 contains 15 residues. This CDR3 is CAISESAVAKNIQYF. The CDR3 nucleotides read TGTGCCATCAGTGAGTCGGCCGTAGCCAAAAACATTCAGTACTTC.

The chain joins TRBV5-1 to TRBJ2-1; D remains unclear. CDR3 size: 16 residues. The V gene lost 0 bases and the J gene lost 0 bases, with 10 bases spanning the gap. Per the germline V gene, CDR1 is SGHRS and CDR2 is YFSETQ. CDR3 region: CASSLDVSSSYNEQFF. The CDR3 DNA follows: TGCGCCAGCAGCTTGGATGTCTCTAGCTCCTACAATGAGCAGTTCTTC.

The V and J genes are TRBV30 and TRBJ2-2; tentatively, D is TRBD1 or TRBD2 (5 bases each). This CDR3 comprises 13 residues. Germline CDR1 reads GTSNPN; CDR2 reads SVGIG (reference sequence). V was pared by 2 bases and J by 6 bases, with 10 bases between. CDR3 protein: CAWSRGDPGELFF. The CDR3 DNA sequence: TGTGCCTGGAGTAGAGGGGACCCCGGGGAGCTGTTTTTT.

The chain links TRBV29-1 to TRBJ2-7; TRBD1 matches at 10 bases. The V gene end was trimmed by 7 bases and the J gene end by 3 bases; junction bases not matched to a gene: 3. CDR1 SQVTM and CDR2 ANQGSEA come from the germline V gene. There are 12 residues in the CDR3. The CDR3 sequence is CSAWDRGYEQYF. The CDR3 coding sequence is TGCAGCGCTTGGGACAGGGGCTACGAGCAGTACTTC.

This clone turned up a few times. The chain uses TRBV28 and TRBJ2-3; D perhaps matches TRBD2 (5 bases). Germline CDR1 MDHEN, CDR2 SYDVKM. The CDR3 is 16 amino acids. V was shortened by 0 bases and J by 5 bases, with 15 bases between the two germline ends. The CDR3: CASSLWGSQSGDTQYF. CDR3 in DNA: TGTGCCAGCAGTTTATGGGGGAGCCAATCGGGAGATACGCAGTATTTT.

This chain uses TRBV19 with TRBJ2-2, with D possibly being TRBD2 (6 bases). The germline V gene has CDR1 LNHDA and CDR2 SQIVND (reference sequence). The CDR3 totals 13 residues. V was cut by 4 bases and J by 7 bases, with 10 bases left in between. The CDR3 coding sequence is TGTGCCAGTAGTACGGACTATAACGGGGAGCTGTTTTTT. It specifies CASSTDYNGELFF.

In the case of this clone: The sample has other DNA sequences that encode this CDR3 too. This chain joins TRBV29-1 and TRBJ1-1, with D possibly matching TRBD1 (5 bases). Germline assignment: CDR1 SQVTM and CDR2 ANQGSEA. V was cut by 4 bases and J by 2 bases, with 11 bases left in between. The CDR3 loop spans 13 amino acids. The CDR3 DNA reads as TGCAGCGTTGTTCGACAGCTCAACACTGAAGCTTTCTTT. This sequence encodes CSVVRQLNTEAFF. The whole variable domain, remainder taken from reference TRBV29-1 and TRBJ1-1, is SAVISQKPSRDICQRGTSLTIQCQVDSQVTMMFWYRQQPGQSLTLIATANQGSEATYESGFVIDKFPISRPNLTFSTLTVSNMSPEDSSIYLCSVVRQLNTEAFFGQGTRLTVV.

The table lists this clone with a few counts. This chain connects TRBV6-1 to TRBJ2-1; 12 bases agree with TRBD2. The germline gives CDR1 MNHNS, CDR2 SASEGT. Trimming at V came to 6 bases and at J to 7 bases, leaving 7 bases not matched to a gene. This CDR3 region has 15 residues. CDR3 sequence (DNA): TGTGCCAGCAGCAAGACTAGCGGGAGCACTAATGAGCAGTTCTTC. It translates to CASSKTSGSTNEQFF.

The chain has TRBV30 and TRBJ1-2, with TRBD1 matching over 8 bases. V shed 5 bases and J 0 bases; nucleotides not matched to a gene: 8. The V gene's germline CDR1 is GTSNPN and CDR2 SVGIG (reference sequence). The CDR3 contains 15 residues. Here the CDR3 reads CAWVTGTGSNYGYTF. CDR3 bases: TGTGCCTGGGTTACCGGGACAGGCTCTAACTATGGCTACACCTTC.

This clone was seen a few times. The chain has TRBV11-1 and TRBJ1-2, with 7 positions matching TRBD1. CDR3 length equals 14 residues. V gave up 2 bases and J gave up 5 bases; unmatched junction bases: 5. Per the germline V gene, CDR1 is SGHAT and CDR2 is FQDESV (reference sequence). The CDR3 protein is CASSLQGQAYGYTF. In DNA form, the CDR3 reads TGTGCCAGCAGCTTACAAGGACAGGCATATGGCTACACCTTC.

There are a few counts of this clone. The chain couples TRBV4-3 to TRBJ2-3; TRBD2 aligns across 8 bases. Germline V gene sequence: CDR1 LGHNA, CDR2 YSLEER. Losses at the gene ends were 1 base for V and 7 bases for J; bases not matched to a gene: 7. CDR3 size: 15 residues. CDR3 in amino acids: CASSQGREAGYTQYF. CDR3 bases: TGCGCCAGCAGCCAAGGGCGGGAGGCCGGATATACGCAGTATTTT.

V and J are TRBV9 and TRBJ2-3; TRBD2 matches 8 bases. Trimming removed 3 bases from V and 5 bases from J; junction bases left unmatched: 5. Germline-derived CDR1 and CDR2 are SGDLS and YYNGEE. This CDR3 is built from 14 residues. Here the CDR3 DNA reads TGTGCCAGCAGCGCTGGACTAGCCCGAGATACGCAGTATTTT. As protein: CASSAGLARDTQYF.

The chain links TRBV5-1 to TRBJ2-3, with 8 bases identical to TRBD1. Germline lookup yields CDR1 SGHRS and CDR2 YFSETQ. The junction had 6 bases not matched to a gene; V was cut back by 2 bases and J by 4 bases. The CDR3 extends over 15 amino acids. The CDR3 region has the DNA TGCGCCAGCAGCTTCAGACAGGGGCGAGCAGATACGCAGTATTTT. This sequence encodes CASSFRQGRADTQYF.

This chain links TRBV27 with TRBJ2-7; D is uncertain. The CDR3 contains 13 residues. Germline V gene lookup returns CDR1 MNHEY and CDR2 SMNVEV (reference sequence). Trimming pared 4 bases from V and 3 bases from J, leaving 10 bases between. The CDR3 nucleotides read TGTGCCAGCAGTTCTGGGTCCTACTACGAGCAGTACTTC. This codes for CASSSGSYYEQYF.

The chain employs TRBV7-2 and TRBJ2-5, with 8 bases matching TRBD2. V was pared by 5 bases and J by 3 bases, with 11 bases of the junction left unmatched. The CDR3 is 16 residues long. Per germline, CDR1 SGHTA and CDR2 FQGNSA. The CDR3 is CASSPRRLSGEETQYF. The CDR3 nucleotides read TGTGCCAGCAGCCCACGTAGGCTTAGCGGGGAAGAGACCCAGTACTTC.

The chain uses TRBV30 and TRBJ2-7; D is unclear. The germline V and J ends were trimmed by 0 bases and 1 base, with 13 bases remaining between them. This CDR3 has 15 amino acids. Germline assignment: CDR1 GTSNPN and CDR2 SVGIG (reference sequence). The CDR3 region has the DNA TGTGCCTGGAGTGTTGCAGCTTCGAGGTCCTACGAGCAGTACTTC. Translating it yields CAWSVAASRSYEQYF.

This chain connects TRBV7-9 to TRBJ2-7; D ambiguous. V was shortened by 5 bases and J by 3 bases, with 11 bases between the two germline ends. The CDR3 has 13 residues. Per germline, CDR1 SEHNR and CDR2 FQNEAQ (reference sequence). The chain's CDR3 is CASSGRSLYEQYF. Written as DNA, the CDR3 is TGTGCCAGCAGCGGACGTTCACTCTACGAGCAGTACTTC.

V gene TRBV10-3 combines with J gene TRBJ2-1; D is uncertain. Per germline, CDR1 ENHRY and CDR2 SYGVKD. The CDR3 totals 11 residues. V shed 5 bases and J shed 4 bases, with 3 bases lying between them. The CDR3 spells CAISPYNEQFF. For the CDR3, the DNA is TGTGCCATCAGTCCTTACAATGAGCAGTTCTTC.

The gene calls are TRBV18 and TRBJ2-5; D unresolved. The V end lost 1 base, the J end lost 4 bases, and 13 bases lay between the germline ends. Looked up from germline, CDR1 is KGHSH and CDR2 is LQKENI. CDR3 length: 15 amino acids. CDR3 residues: CASSPLEASRETQYF. The CDR3 DNA is TGTGCCAGCTCACCACTTGAGGCTTCCCGAGAGACCCAGTACTTC.

This clone was detected a few times. The chain combines TRBV7-2 with TRBJ2-7, with D perhaps TRBD1 or TRBD2 (5 bases each). Germline V gene lookup returns CDR1 SGHTA and CDR2 FQGNSA. V dropped 1 base and J dropped 7 bases, with 14 bases sitting between them. The CDR3 is made up of 14 amino acids. The CDR3 DNA follows: TGTGCCAGCAGCTTAGGAGGGGCCTCTTTAGAGCAGTACTTC. Translation: CASSLGGASLEQYF. The full variable domain, completed using reference TRBV7-2 and TRBJ2-7, is GAGVSQSPSNKVTEKGKDVELRCDPISGHTALYWYRQSLGQGLEFLIYFQGNSAPDKSGLPSDRFSAERTGGSVSTLTIQRTQQEDSAVYLCASSLGGASLEQYFGPGTRLTVT.

This clone was seen only a few times. The chain is built from TRBV30 and TRBJ2-3; 9 nucleotides line up with TRBD2. This CDR3 spans 14 amino acids. Germline-derived CDR1 and CDR2 are GTSNPN and SVGIG (reference sequence). V shed 4 bases, J shed 2 bases, and the junction held 4 bases outside the gene matches. CDR3 amino acids: CAWILAGSTDTQYF. The CDR3 DNA sequence: TGTGCCTGGATTCTAGCGGGATCCACAGATACGCAGTATTTT.

V usage is TRBV19 and J usage is TRBJ2-4, with 9 bases fitting TRBD1. This CDR3 contains 17 residues. The germline gives CDR1 LNHDA, CDR2 SQIVND (reference sequence). The V and J ends lost 2 bases and 7 bases, in that order; junction bases with no gene match: 12. CDR3 sequence: CASSITGQGVPGNIQYF. In DNA, the CDR3 is TGTGCCAGTAGTATAACGGGACAGGGAGTCCCCGGGAACATTCAGTACTTC. Using reference TRBV19 and TRBJ2-4 for the parts outside the CDR3, the full variable domain is DGGITQSPKYLFRKEGQNVTLSCEQNLNHDAMYWYRQDPGQGLRLIYYSQIVNDFQKGDIAEGYSVSREKKESFPLTVTSAQKNPTAFYLCASSITGQGVPGNIQYFGAGTRLSVL.

This clone was seen only a few times. The chain uses TRBV29-1 and TRBJ1-2, with D perhaps matching TRBD1 (6 bases). This CDR3 has 11 residues. Germline loops: CDR1 SQVTM, CDR2 ANQGSEA. The germline V and J ends were trimmed by 6 bases and 8 bases, with 13 bases remaining between them. The CDR3, as DNA: TGCAGCGTGTCCGGGACAAGAGGCTACACCTTC. Translating gives CSVSGTRGYTF. Complete variable domain (other parts from reference TRBV29-1 and TRBJ1-2): SAVISQKPSRDICQRGTSLTIQCQVDSQVTMMFWYRQQPGQSLTLIATANQGSEATYESGFVIDKFPISRPNLTFSTLTVSNMSPEDSSIYLCSVSGTRGYTFGSGTRLTVV.

This clone has just a few counts. V gene TRBV30 combines with J gene TRBJ1-2, with D unresolved. The germline V gene has CDR1 GTSNPN and CDR2 SVGIG (reference sequence). V was clipped by 0 bases and J by 5 bases, with 7 bases between them. This CDR3 region has 12 residues. The CDR3 region is CAWSVRTYGYTF. In nucleotides, the CDR3 is TGTGCCTGGAGTGTAAGGACTTATGGCTACACCTTC.

This clone was picked up a small number of times. The rearrangement joins TRBV13 to TRBJ2-7; the D gene is possibly TRBD2 (5 bases). Germline V gene data show CDR1 as PRHDT and CDR2 as FYEKMQ (reference sequence). The CDR3 totals 16 residues. Trimming pared 5 bases from V and 4 bases from J, leaving 21 bases between. In nucleotides, the CDR3 is TGTGCCAGCAGCCTCCTAATGAGGGAAAGGTCTTACGAGCAGTACTTC. Protein product: CASSLLMRERSYEQYF.

This sequence joins TRBV9 and TRBJ2-6, with no clear D. CDR3 length equals 13 residues. Germline loops: CDR1 SGDLS, CDR2 YYNGEE. V was shortened by 0 bases and J by 3 bases, with 1 base between the two germline ends. The CDR3, as DNA: TGTGCCAGCAGCGTAGGTGGGGCCAACGTCCTGACTTTC. This translates into CASSVGGANVLTF.

The chain couples TRBV5-1 to TRBJ2-7; a possible D gene is TRBD2 (5 bases). Germline values: CDR1 SGHRS, CDR2 YFSETQ. Trimming cost V 4 bases and J 8 bases, with 19 bases left between them. The CDR3 is 14 residues long. For the CDR3, the DNA is TGCGCCAGCAGCAACGGGGTAACAGCAATCAAGCAGTACTTC. This translates into CASSNGVTAIKQYF.

This clone was detected a few times. The CDR3 protein is CASSLAPSGRAGELFF. CDR3 DNA: TGTGCCAGCAGCTTAGCTCCTAGCGGGAGGGCCGGGGAGCTGTTTTTT. The chain joins TRBV7-2 to TRBJ2-2; TRBD2 aligns across 12 bases. V shed 0 bases, J shed 6 bases, and the junction held 2 bases outside the gene matches. The length of the CDR3 is 16 residues. From germline, CDR1 is SGHTA and CDR2 FQGNSA.

This clone was counted a few times. This chain links TRBV29-1 with TRBJ2-7; D is possibly TRBD2 (6 bases). There are 13 residues in the CDR3. Germline assignment: CDR1 SQVTM and CDR2 ANQGSEA. The V gene lost 5 bases and the J gene lost 2 bases, with 13 bases spanning the gap. The CDR3: CSVKGGGTYEQYF. CDR3 bases: TGCAGCGTTAAGGGAGGCGGGACCTACGAGCAGTACTTC.

V is TRBV10-3 and J is TRBJ2-5, with 7 bases fitting TRBD1. The CDR3 consists of 13 residues. Trimming cost V 0 bases and J 13 bases; bases outside gene matches: 8. Per germline, CDR1 ENHRY and CDR2 SYGVKD. The CDR3 reads CAISESARGQWYF. CDR3 in DNA: TGTGCCATCAGTGAGTCGGCCCGGGGACAGTGGTACTTC.

As for this clone: Within the sample, other DNA sequences also encode this same CDR3. The J gene is TRBJ2-5, the V gene TRBV5-1; 7 bases map to TRBD2. After removal of 1 base from V and 1 base from J, the junction contained 1 base not matched to a gene. Germline values: CDR1 SGHRS, CDR2 YFSETQ. The CDR3 consists of 14 residues. This CDR3 is CASSLTGGQETQYF. CDR3 bases: TGCGCCAGCAGCTTGACGGGGGGCCAAGAGACCCAGTACTTC.

The chain has TRBV19 and TRBJ2-1, with D perhaps TRBD1 (5 bases). The CDR3 is 16 amino acids. Germline V CDR1 and CDR2: LNHDA, SQIVND (reference sequence). The germline V and J ends were trimmed by 3 bases and 3 bases, with 15 bases remaining between them. In nucleotides, the CDR3 is TGTGCCAGTAGTATGGGGCGGCCAGAAAGCTACAATGAGCAGTTCTTC. It codes for CASSMGRPESYNEQFF. Full variable domain (remainder filled in from reference TRBV19 and TRBJ2-1): DGGITQSPKYLFRKEGQNVTLSCEQNLNHDAMYWYRQDPGQGLRLIYYSQIVNDFQKGDIAEGYSVSREKKESFPLTVTSAQKNPTAFYLCASSMGRPESYNEQFFGPGTRLTVL.